The source of this T cell receptor (beta chain) is a study of blood T cell repertoires in COVID-19. As for the study in general: Specimens from acute and convalescent COVID-19 originated in the United States, Italy and Spain. From T cells, B-cell-depleted T cells, or PBMCs came the material, which was cDNA or gDNA.

In the authors' methods: Reference gene primer amplification in the assay estimated nucleated cell counts. The method was immunoSEQ multiplex PCR; TCRdb's version includes in-frame clones alone and lacks a portion of them. D and trimming were read from the DNA, whereas the V and J calls and clone size are those reported in that table. In the table there are roughly 250,000 clones, around three quarters of which are singletons. Germline CDR1 is LNHDA and CDR2 is SQIVND (reference sequence). The V end was cut by 0 bases, the J end by 1 base, with 6 bases between. CDR3 length equals 15 residues. This chain uses TRBV19 with TRBJ2-2; D gene uncertain. The origin of this receptor is a woman aged 80 or over with acute or convalescent COVID-19. The specimen sequenced was peripheral blood. For the CDR3, the DNA is TGTGCCAGTAGTATAGATCTCGTGAACACCGGGGAGCTGTTTTTT. Amino acids: CASSIDLVNTGELFF.